The 15 T cell receptor beta chains in this list originate from one sample, sequenced in a study of human T cells and chemical hapten exposure. TCRdb processed the 5' RACE reads anew with MiXCR; each CDR3 protein has one entry. The table records under 150,000 distinct CDR3 sequences, 15% to 20% of them present only once. Extraction yielded total RNA from whole blood (unfractionated). The receptors come from a human donor in good health.

V usage is TRBV6-5 and J usage is TRBJ2-5; 8 bases map to TRBD2. This CDR3 has 15 amino acids. The germline CDR1 and CDR2 sequences are MNHEY and SVGAGI. Trimming cost V 8 bases and J 4 bases; bases outside gene matches: 12. The CDR3 DNA reads TGTGCCAGCTCGCCGATCGGGGGGGCGGGAGAGACCCAGTACTTC. Its translation: CASSPIGGAGETQYF.

Ten or more counts support this clonotype. The V gene is TRBV11-2, the J gene TRBJ2-3; 8 bases are a match to TRBD1. J lost 8 bases, V lost 6 bases, and 16 bases had no gene match. This CDR3 region has 16 residues. CDR1 and CDR2 (germline): SGHAT, FQNNGV. Here the CDR3 reads CASRPGTGVIFSTQYF. The CDR3 DNA is TGTGCCAGCAGACCAGGGACAGGAGTAATCTTTTCTACGCAGTATTTT.

The gene calls are TRBV7-3 and TRBJ2-7, with 9 nucleotides matching TRBD2. V trimming: 4 bases; J trimming: 4 bases; junction bases outside the gene matches: 2. Germline CDR1 is SGHTA and CDR2 is FQGTGA. This CDR3 comprises 13 residues. CDR3 sequence: CASSSSGKYEQYF. CDR3 nucleotide sequence: TGTGCCAGCAGCTCTAGCGGGAAGTACGAGCAGTACTTC.

The rearrangement uses TRBV4-1 and TRBJ1-2, with 10 bases lining up with TRBD1. The CDR3 contains 16 residues. The V segment lost 0 bases and the J segment 3 bases; nucleotides outside the gene matches: 4. Germline CDR1 and CDR2: MGHRA and YSYEKL. CDR3 DNA: TGCGCCAGCAGCCAAGATCTGGGACAGGGGCACTATGGCTACACCTTC. Residues: CASSQDLGQGHYGYTF.

The rearrangement uses TRBV7-8 and TRBJ1-1; 9 nucleotides align to TRBD1. Germline-derived CDR1 and CDR2 are SGHVS and FQNEAQ. Trimming cost V 1 base and J 7 bases; bases outside gene matches: 4. This CDR3 is built from 14 residues. CDR3 protein: CASSLGGQGFEAFF. The CDR3 coding sequence is TGTGCCAGCAGCTTAGGGGGACAGGGCTTTGAAGCTTTCTTT.

This clonotype occurred a few times. The chain combines TRBV9 with TRBJ2-1, with TRBD2 matching over 14 bases. Germline V gene sequence: CDR1 SGDLS, CDR2 YYNGEE. CDR3 size: 15 residues. Trimming removed 4 bases from V and 10 bases from J; junction bases left unmatched: 7. The CDR3 DNA reads as TGTGCCAGCAGCACCGGGACTAGCGGGAGTGACGAGCAGTTCTTC. Translation: CASSTGTSGSDEQFF.

The rearrangement joins TRBV30 to TRBJ2-4; a weak D match, TRBD1 (5 bases). This CDR3 has 11 residues. Germline CDR1 and CDR2: GTSNPN and SVGIG (reference sequence). The V end lost 3 bases, the J end lost 9 bases, and 9 bases lay between the germline ends. The CDR3 region is CAWRQGTIQYF. The CDR3 nucleotides read TGTGCCTGGAGGCAGGGTACCATTCAGTACTTC.

The rearrangement links TRBV12-3 or TRBV12-4 to TRBJ1-2; D gene ambiguous. The CDR3 is made up of 16 amino acids. The ends were cut back, 5 bases at V and 0 bases at J, with 16 bases in the middle. CDR3 in DNA: TGTGCCAGCAGTCCGCCGGTTTTAGCTCCTAACTATGGCTACACCTTC. It codes for CASSPPVLAPNYGYTF.

This chain uses TRBV6-5 with TRBJ2-7; a possible D gene is TRBD2 (6 bases). From germline, CDR1 is MNHEY and CDR2 SVGAGI. Trimming left V 0 bases short and J 6 bases short, with 18 bases between. This CDR3 comprises 16 residues. The CDR3 loop is CASSYSGTGAPLEQYF. The CDR3 DNA follows: TGTGCCAGCAGTTACTCGGGTACGGGAGCGCCCCTCGAGCAGTACTTC.

This sequence joins TRBV27 and TRBJ2-2; the D gene could be TRBD1 or TRBD2 (5 bases each). The germline CDR1 and CDR2 sequences are MNHEY and SMNVEV (reference sequence). This CDR3 has 15 amino acids. V lost 3 bases and J 1 base, leaving 9 bases between the germline ends. CDR3 amino acids: CASSFGTKNTGELFF. CDR3 in DNA: TGTGCCAGCAGTTTTGGGACCAAGAACACCGGGGAGCTGTTTTTT.

Here the CDR3 reads CASSFYWTGGNETQYF. CDR3 nucleotides: TGTGCCAGCAGCTTTTACTGGACAGGGGGAAACGAGACCCAGTACTTC. The chain recombines TRBV5-4 with TRBJ2-5; 10 bases match TRBD1. The CDR3 covers 16 residues. Germline assignment: CDR1 SGHNT and CDR2 YYREEE (reference sequence). V was pared by 2 bases and J by 5 bases, with 9 bases of the junction left unmatched. The whole variable domain, filled in from reference TRBV5-4 and TRBJ2-5, reads ETGVTQSPTHLIKTRGQQVTLRCSSQSGHNTVSWYQQALGQGPQFIFQYYREEENGRGNFPPRFSGLQFPNYSSELNVNALELDDSALYLCASSFYWTGGNETQYFGPGTRLLVL.

This clonotype was seen more than once but under ten times. This rearrangement joins TRBV6-5 to TRBJ2-7; TRBD1 matches at 8 bases. Unmatched junction bases numbered 8, after V lost 5 bases and J lost 5 bases. The CDR3 has 14 amino acids. The V gene's germline CDR1 is MNHEY and CDR2 SVGAGI. The CDR3 loop is CASSASGGLDEQYF. The DNA of the CDR3 is TGTGCCAGCAGTGCATCAGGGGGCCTTGACGAGCAGTACTTC.

The rearrangement links TRBV28 to TRBJ2-7; 12 bases are shared with TRBD2. The CDR3 spans 19 residues. Germline V gives CDR1 MDHEN, CDR2 SYDVKM. J lost 0 bases, V lost 4 bases, and 13 bases had no gene match. CDR3 protein: CASSSTRTSGISSSYEQYF. CDR3 nucleotide sequence: TGTGCCAGCAGTTCCACACGGACTAGCGGGATTAGCTCCTCCTACGAGCAGTACTTC.

V usage is TRBV27 and J usage is TRBJ1-1, with TRBD1 matching over 8 bases. The ends lost 5 bases at V and 9 bases at J; junction bases unmatched: 11. The CDR3 runs 14 residues. Germline CDR1 is MNHEY and CDR2 is SMNVEV (reference sequence). CDR3 loop: CASSLTQGGTKAFF. The DNA for the CDR3 is TGTGCCAGCAGTCTTACACAGGGGGGAACTAAAGCTTTCTTT.

The rearrangement joins TRBV14 to TRBJ2-1; D is ambiguous. The CDR3 consists of 14 residues. The germline gives CDR1 SGHDN, CDR2 FVKESK. V gave up 0 bases and J gave up 4 bases, with 7 bases separating them. The CDR3 loop is CASSQEDGYNEQFF. Written as DNA, the CDR3 is TGTGCCAGCAGCCAAGAGGATGGTTACAATGAGCAGTTCTTC.